A single sample gave rise to the 26 T cell receptor beta chains below, sequenced in a study of T cell responses to AZD1222 COVID-19 vaccine. Sequencing used immunoSEQ multiplex PCR; TCRdb keeps in-frame clones, though not all of them. The sample has 100,000 to 150,000 clones; around 90% are singletons. This material consisted of peripheral blood, taken on day 0 of AZD1222 vaccination. Source of these receptors: an adult in good health.

The rearrangement links TRBV4-2 to TRBJ2-7, with 12 bases lining up with TRBD2. The CDR3 has 15 amino acids. The V gene end was trimmed by 6 bases and the J gene end by 0 bases; junction bases not matched to a gene: 3. Germline-derived CDR1 and CDR2 are LGHNA and YNFKEQ. In nucleotides, the CDR3 is TGTGCCAGCAGGGCGGGACTAGCGGGCTCCTACGAGCAGTACTTC. It is translated as CASRAGLAGSYEQYF.

This chain joins TRBV27 and TRBJ2-2, with TRBD2 identical over 9 bases. The CDR3 sequence is 15 residues long. V trimming: 7 bases; J trimming: 4 bases; junction bases outside the gene matches: 7. Germline lookup yields CDR1 MNHEY and CDR2 SMNVEV (reference sequence). CDR3 sequence: CASTSGTSITGELFF. The CDR3 coding sequence is TGTGCCAGCACTTCCGGGACTAGCATCACCGGGGAGCTGTTTTTT.

In its sample, this clone was seen once. The V gene is TRBV28, the J gene TRBJ2-3; D may correspond to TRBD1 or TRBD2 (5 bases each). Per germline, CDR1 MDHEN and CDR2 SYDVKM. The CDR3 totals 15 residues. V was pared by 6 bases and J by 6 bases, with 19 bases between. This CDR3 is CASSRDALGQDTQYF. The CDR3 DNA is TGTGCCAGCAGCCGGGACGCCTTGGGGCAGGATACGCAGTATTTT.

The V call is TRBV5-1, the J call TRBJ1-4; D unresolved. The CDR3 covers 16 residues. Germline V lookup: CDR1 SGHRS, CDR2 YFSETQ. Trimming stripped 4 bases from V and 2 bases from J, with 15 bases between. CDR3 region: CASSLRTYGTNEKLFF. CDR3 DNA: TGCGCCAGCAGCCTCCGGACCTATGGGACTAATGAAAAACTGTTTTTT.

The rearrangement uses TRBV28 and TRBJ1-2; 8 positions agree with TRBD1. In germline, CDR1 is MDHEN, CDR2 SYDVKM. The ends lost 3 bases at V and 6 bases at J; junction bases unmatched: 9. This CDR3 comprises 15 residues. Here the CDR3 reads CASSLGDRPNNGYTF. The CDR3 DNA reads as TGTGCCAGCAGTTTGGGGGACAGGCCTAATAATGGCTACACCTTC.

This rearrangement joins TRBV10-3 to TRBJ1-1; D is undetermined. In germline, CDR1 is ENHRY, CDR2 SYGVKD. The CDR3 extends over 14 amino acids. V dropped 3 bases and J dropped 1 base, with 9 bases sitting between them. The CDR3 DNA reads as TGTGCCATCAGTGACGGAGGTCGGAACACTGAAGCTTTCTTT. It translates to CAISDGGRNTEAFF.

The chain recombines TRBV6-5 with TRBJ2-7; D is perhaps TRBD2 (6 bases). V was pared by 8 bases and J by 3 bases, with 17 bases between. Germline CDR1 MNHEY, CDR2 SVGAGI. The length of the CDR3 is 14 residues. The DNA of the CDR3 is TGTGCCAGCTCCCGGTCGGCGGGATACTACGAGCAGTACTTC. Its translation: CASSRSAGYYEQYF.

V usage is TRBV28 and J usage is TRBJ2-7; TRBD2 is a possible D gene (7 bases). Germline CDR1 MDHEN, CDR2 SYDVKM. The V end was cut by 5 bases, the J end by 3 bases, with 17 bases between. The CDR3 spans 15 residues. Here the CDR3 DNA reads TGTGCCAGCAGTGCTACAAGGGGGGGCCTCTACGAGCAGTACTTC. It translates to CASSATRGGLYEQYF.

This clone showed up just once. The chain recombines TRBV30 with TRBJ2-5; D is uncertain. Trimming shortened V by 8 bases and J by 1 base, and 11 bases separated the two germline ends. CDR1 and CDR2 (germline): GTSNPN, SVGIG (reference sequence). This CDR3 is 12 amino acids long. In nucleotides, the CDR3 is TGTGCCGGTGGGGTTGTCCAAGAGACCCAGTACTTC. Translation gives CAGGVVQETQYF.

V and J are TRBV5-1 and TRBJ2-1; D perhaps matches TRBD2 (5 bases). The V gene lost 6 bases and the J gene lost 6 bases, with 19 bases spanning the gap. The CDR3 totals 15 residues. Germline-derived CDR1 and CDR2 are SGHRS and YFSETQ. DNA for the CDR3: TGCGCCAGCAAACCCCCCCGGACCGGAGGCAATGAGCAGTTCTTC. Amino acids: CASKPPRTGGNEQFF.

The chain carries TRBV28 and TRBJ2-4, with 12 positions matching TRBD2. V shed 6 bases, J shed 9 bases, and the junction held 12 bases outside the gene matches. The CDR3 runs to 16 residues. From germline, CDR1 is MDHEN and CDR2 SYDVKM. In DNA form, the CDR3 reads TGTGCCAGCAGCCCCTCTAGCGGGAGGGTCGATGGCATTCAGTACTTC. It yields the protein CASSPSSGRVDGIQYF.

This chain joins TRBV3-1 (or the pseudogene TRBV3-2) and TRBJ1-1; 8 bases match TRBD1. Looked up from germline, CDR1 is LGHDT and CDR2 is YNNKEL (reference sequence). Germline trimming cut 1 base from V and 11 bases from J; bases unmatched to any gene: 6. The CDR3 totals 13 residues. The CDR3 DNA reads TGTGCCAGCAGCCAAGTTCAGGGGGCGGGGGCTTTCTTT. This codes for CASSQVQGAGAFF.

The V gene is TRBV30, the J gene TRBJ1-1; D call uncertain. Deletions cut 5 bases from V and 11 bases from J, with 12 bases between. Germline values: CDR1 GTSNPN, CDR2 SVGIG (reference sequence). The CDR3 extends over 10 amino acids. CDR3 protein: CAWVSSSAFF. In DNA form, the CDR3 reads TGTGCCTGGGTTTCATCTAGTGCTTTCTTT. The entire variable domain, with the rest obtained from reference TRBV30 and TRBJ1-1, is as follows: SQTIHQWPATLVQPVGSPLSLECTVEGTSNPNLYWYRQAAGRGLQLLFYSVGIGQISSEVPQNLSASRPQDRQFILSSKKLLLSDSGFYLCAWVSSSAFFGQGTRLTVV.

The V and J genes are TRBV6-5 and TRBJ1-1; 7 bases map to TRBD1. The germline V gene encodes CDR1 MNHEY and CDR2 SVGAGI. The ends lost 5 bases at V and 4 bases at J; junction bases unmatched: 4. The CDR3 loop spans 13 amino acids. The CDR3: CASSPRGVTEAFF. The CDR3 nucleotides are TGTGCCAGCAGTCCCAGGGGGGTCACTGAAGCTTTCTTT.

The chain recombines TRBV28 with TRBJ1-6; weak D call: TRBD1 (5 bases). The CDR3 is 17 amino acids. Trimming cost V 4 bases and J 6 bases, with 19 bases left between them. From germline, CDR1 is MDHEN and CDR2 SYDVKM. CDR3 coding DNA: TGTGCCAGCAGTTCCGGACATGGACCGATAACTAATTCACCCCTCCACTTT. This gives the protein CASSSGHGPITNSPLHF.

The CDR3 protein is CASSEEQNTEAFF. DNA for the CDR3: TGTGCCAGCAGTGAAGAACAGAACACTGAAGCTTTCTTT. The chain combines TRBV6-1 with TRBJ1-1, with D uncertain. Trimming stripped 1 base from V and 1 base from J, with 4 bases between. The CDR3 has 13 residues. The germline CDR1 and CDR2 sequences are MNHNS and SASEGT.

The chain combines TRBV7-2 with TRBJ2-1, with 14 bases that match TRBD2. Germline V CDR1 and CDR2: SGHTA, FQGNSA. CDR3 length equals 16 residues. J gave up 3 bases and V 5 bases, and 3 bases lay outside the gene matches. DNA of the CDR3: TGTGCCAGCAGCCGGACTAGCGGGAGGATCTACAATGAGCAGTTCTTC. Amino acids: CASSRTSGRIYNEQFF.

The rearrangement links TRBV19 to TRBJ1-5; D gene ambiguous. This CDR3 is built from 13 residues. CDR1 LNHDA and CDR2 SQIVND come from the germline V gene (reference sequence). Trimming left V 4 bases short and J 9 bases short, with 13 bases between. CDR3 in amino acids: CASSTPGIAPQHF. The CDR3 coding sequence is TGTGCCAGTAGTACCCCGGGTATCGCGCCCCAGCATTTT.

The rearrangement uses TRBV2 and TRBJ2-7; D may be TRBD2 (5 bases). The CDR3 length is 14 residues. Trimming left V 8 bases short and J 2 bases short, with 16 bases between. CDR1 and CDR2 (germline): SNHLY, FYNNEI. The CDR3, as DNA: TGTGCCAGCGTGGGGTCACCCGGGGCCTACGAGCAGTACTTC. It specifies CASVGSPGAYEQYF. Variable domain in full (rest from reference TRBV2 and TRBJ2-7): EPEVTQTPSHQVTQMGQEVILRCVPISNHLYFYWYRQILGQKVEFLVSFYNNEISEKSEIFDDQFSVERPDGSNFTLKIRSTKLEDSAMYFCASVGSPGAYEQYFGPGTRLTVT.

The rearrangement links TRBV6-5 to TRBJ1-4, with D unresolved. CDR1 MNHEY and CDR2 SVGAGI come from the germline V gene. The CDR3 covers 13 residues. Deletions cut 8 bases from V and 0 bases from J, with 7 bases between. The CDR3 bases are TGTGCCAGCCATCCTACAACTAATGAAAAACTGTTTTTT. Translated, it gives CASHPTTNEKLFF.

DNA for the CDR3: TGTGCCAGCAGCCGCCTTTCCGGGACAGGGGGCTCCTACGAGCAGTACTTC. This codes for CASSRLSGTGGSYEQYF. The chain combines TRBV28 with TRBJ2-7; 11 bases fit TRBD1. Germline CDR1 and CDR2: MDHEN and SYDVKM. The CDR3 has 17 amino acids. V shed 6 bases, J shed 0 bases, and the junction held 10 bases outside the gene matches.

The V and J genes are TRBV5-1 and TRBJ2-5; no clear D gene. This CDR3 is built from 11 residues. CDR1 and CDR2 (germline): SGHRS, YFSETQ. V was clipped by 3 bases and J by 6 bases, with 6 bases between them. CDR3 nucleotides: TGCGCCAGCAGCTCCGACCAGACCCAGTACTTC. This translates into CASSSDQTQYF.

The J gene is TRBJ1-5, the V gene TRBV12-3 or TRBV12-4; TRBD1 is a possible D gene (6 bases). V lost 6 bases, J lost 11 bases, and 17 bases lay in between. The CDR3 loop spans 13 amino acids. DNA for the CDR3: TGTGCCAGCAGCCTCGGACAGTTAAAGACCCAGCATTTT. This codes for CASSLGQLKTQHF.

This chain links TRBV9 with TRBJ2-1; 9 nucleotides line up with TRBD2. Germline assignment: CDR1 SGDLS and CDR2 YYNGEE. The J segment lost 2 bases and the V segment lost 2 bases, leaving 5 bases of the junction unmatched. The CDR3 is 16 residues long. The CDR3, as DNA: TGTGCCAGCAGCGTTTCTAGCGGGACTACCTACAATGAGCAGTTCTTC. Translating gives CASSVSSGTTYNEQFF.

The table lists this clone with a few counts. The chain uses TRBV12-3 or TRBV12-4 and TRBJ2-1; TRBD1 agrees at 9 bases. CDR3 length: 12 amino acids. V was clipped by 6 bases and J by 10 bases; unmatched bases: 4. CDR3 nucleotides: TGTGCCAGCAGACAGGGGGCGGGGGAGCAGTTCTTC. Amino acids: CASRQGAGEQFF.

V and J are TRBV4-1 and TRBJ2-1; D unclear. Trimming stripped 1 base from V and 0 bases from J, with 13 bases between. The CDR3 is 17 residues long. Germline assignment: CDR1 MGHRA and CDR2 YSYEKL. The CDR3 here is CASSQGPGRSSYNEQFF. CDR3 sequence (DNA): TGCGCCAGCAGCCAAGGGCCCGGTAGGAGCTCCTACAATGAGCAGTTCTTC.